The clone carrying this T cell receptor (beta chain) was picked up a small number of times. The antigen is unknown. The use of a sample-barcoded 5' primer and a J-beta primer mix characterized a second PCR of about 7 to 12 cycles. A tag from a template-switch adaptor with 12 random nucleotides marked each cDNA molecule. Every sample returned 2.5 million or more CDR3-containing paired-end reads. TCRdb re-analysed the 5' RACE reads in MiXCR, keeping a single row per CDR3 protein. The data show some 320,000 distinct CDR3 sequences, 27% seen once. Germline V gene data show CDR1 as SGDLS and CDR2 as YYNGEE. There are 16 residues in the CDR3. Between the trimmed V and J ends, which lost 3 bases and 4 bases, there was a span of 19 bases. The data belong to a study of blood T cells in healthy people across ages. Overall study results and limits: Researchers judged that diversity estimates from one million T cells fell short of true values.

The chain has TRBV9 and TRBJ2-5, with D maybe TRBD2 (6 bases). This sequence was found in a woman aged 65 to 85 in good health. The sample was blood. CDR3 sequence: CASSALHGGPGETQYF. In nucleotides, the CDR3 is TGTGCCAGCAGCGCCCTCCACGGAGGGCCAGGAGAGACCCAGTACTTC.